The T cell receptor (beta chain) described here comes from a study of control samples from healthy donors and cancer patients. Measured with immunoSEQ multiplex PCR; TCRdb has only the in-frame clones, and not every one. Of approximately 110,000 clones in the sample, approximately 90% were seen once. The CDR3 contains 14 residues. V gave up 5 bases and J gave up 3 bases; unmatched junction bases: 8. Sequencing was done on a sample of blood. The genes are TRBV5-3 and TRBJ2-7, with 7 nucleotides matching TRBD2. TRBV5-3 is sorted into the ORF group, with uncertain function. The clonotype originates from a woman between 18 and 30 years old in good health. The DNA of the CDR3 is TGTGCCAGAAGTTCGAGCGGGATGAGCTACGAGCAGTACTTC. It translates to CARSSSGMSYEQYF.